One sample yielded the 24 T cell receptor beta chains listed below, sequenced in a study of radiotherapy plus CTLA-4 blockade in lung cancer. Method: immunoSEQ multiplex PCR; TCRdb's copy keeps in-frame clones and lacks some. Among 80,000 or so clones listed, over 70% were seen once. Sequences were derived from peripheral blood, sampled from a patient treated with radiotherapy plus ipilimumab. These receptors were collected from a human donor with non-small cell lung cancer who had a partial response to radiotherapy plus ipilimumab. Some clones in this sample may be carry-over from other donors' samples.

The V call is TRBV15, the J call TRBJ2-1; 16 bases match TRBD2. The V segment lost 6 bases and the J segment 9 bases; nucleotides outside the gene matches: 8. Germline V lookup: CDR1 LNHNV, CDR2 YYDKDF (reference sequence). The CDR3 consists of 16 residues. In DNA form, the CDR3 reads TGTGCCACCAGTGGGGGGACTAGCGGGGGGGCCGGTGAGCAGTTCTTC. It yields the protein CATSGGTSGGAGEQFF.

This clone occurred a few times. The chain recombines TRBV4-3 with TRBJ1-3; D remains ambiguous. Germline V gene lookup returns CDR1 LGHNA and CDR2 YSLEER. V gave up 0 bases and J gave up 0 bases, with 9 bases separating them. The CDR3 totals 16 residues. CDR3 protein: CASSQDLSGSGNTIYF. CDR3 sequence (DNA): TGCGCCAGCAGCCAAGACCTAAGCGGCTCTGGAAACACCATATATTTT.

J is TRBJ1-6 and V is TRBV30; TRBD1 aligns across 8 bases. The CDR3 spans 12 residues. V was clipped by 5 bases and J by 6 bases; unmatched bases: 0. Germline V CDR1 and CDR2: GTSNPN, SVGIG (reference sequence). In DNA form, the CDR3 reads TGTGCCTGGGACAGGGGTAATTCACCCCTCCACTTT. Amino acids: CAWDRGNSPLHF.

V and J are TRBV28 and TRBJ2-7; the D gene is possibly TRBD1 (6 bases). The CDR3 runs 15 residues. V was pared by 3 bases and J by 3 bases, with 15 bases between. Germline V gives CDR1 MDHEN, CDR2 SYDVKM. The CDR3 bases are TGTGCCAGCAGTTTCCACAGGGATTCGGACTACGAGCAGTACTTC. Amino acids: CASSFHRDSDYEQYF.

The rearrangement joins TRBV27 to TRBJ1-2; 8 bases map to TRBD1. Germline-derived CDR1 and CDR2 are MNHEY and SMNVEV (reference sequence). The CDR3 spans 14 residues. V shed 2 bases and J 8 bases; nucleotides not matched to a gene: 7. The CDR3 region has the DNA TGTGCCAGCAGTTTAGGCAGGGGGCAAGACGGCTACACCTTC. Its protein is CASSLGRGQDGYTF.

V and J are TRBV6-5 and TRBJ2-7; 13 bases fit TRBD2. Germline V gives CDR1 MNHEY, CDR2 SVGAGI. Trimming took 5 bases from V and 6 from J; bases not matched to a gene: 4. The CDR3 has 14 residues. CDR3 region: CASSRLAGGSEQYF. The CDR3 nucleotides read TGTGCCAGCAGTCGACTAGCGGGAGGCTCCGAGCAGTACTTC.

This clone was detected only once. V and J are TRBV6-1 and TRBJ1-2, with D perhaps TRBD1 (6 bases). Germline CDR1 MNHNS, CDR2 SASEGT. The length of the CDR3 is 14 residues. Trimming removed 3 bases at V and 1 base at J, with 9 bases between. The CDR3 loop is CASSETGINYGYTF. CDR3 DNA sequence: TGTGCCAGCAGTGAGACAGGTATTAACTATGGCTACACCTTC.

The chain employs TRBV4-2 and TRBJ1-1, with a tentative D call TRBD1 (5 bases). The CDR3 has 14 amino acids. The V and J ends lost 5 bases and 2 bases respectively, with 12 bases between them. Per the germline V gene, CDR1 is LGHNA and CDR2 is YNFKEQ. CDR3 sequence (DNA): TGTGCCAGCAGCTTTTCCGGGGGTAACACTGAAGCTTTCTTT. Translating it yields CASSFSGGNTEAFF.

This clone is a singleton in its sample. This chain links TRBV14 with TRBJ1-2; TRBD1 might be the D (6 bases). The V end was cut by 3 bases, the J end by 10 bases, with 18 bases between. Germline assignment: CDR1 SGHDN and CDR2 FVKESK. This CDR3 comprises 14 residues. The CDR3 here is CASSQSARGPDYTF. The CDR3 DNA reads as TGTGCCAGCAGCCAGTCAGCGCGGGGGCCTGACTACACCTTC.

The chain has TRBV4-1 and TRBJ1-2; 8 positions match TRBD1. Germline V lookup: CDR1 MGHRA, CDR2 YSYEKL. The CDR3 loop spans 17 amino acids. After removal of 1 base from V and 5 bases from J, the junction contained 12 bases not matched to a gene. CDR3 nucleotide sequence: TGCGCCAGCAGCCAAGCTGGGGCAGGGGGCGTGAGATATGGCTACACCTTC. Translating gives CASSQAGAGGVRYGYTF.

This rearrangement joins TRBV11-2 to TRBJ2-1; 8 nucleotides agree with TRBD1. This CDR3 contains 14 residues. Unmatched junction bases numbered 7, after V lost 3 bases and J lost 9 bases. Germline lookup yields CDR1 SGHAT and CDR2 FQNNGV. DNA of the CDR3: TGTGCCAGCAGCTTCACGACAGGGGTGGGTGAGCAGTTCTTC. It is translated as CASSFTTGVGEQFF. Together with reference TRBV11-2 and TRBJ2-1, the CDR3 gives the full variable domain: EAGVAQSPRYKIIEKRQSVAFWCNPISGHATLYWYQQILGQGPKLLIQFQNNGVVDDSQLPKDRFSAERLKGVDSTLKIQPAKLEDSAVYLCASSFTTGVGEQFFGPGTRLTVL.

The chain is built from TRBV7-9 and TRBJ2-7; 8 nucleotides line up with TRBD2. The germline gives CDR1 SEHNR, CDR2 FQNEAQ (reference sequence). With V trimmed by 5 bases and J by 1 base, 4 bases remained unmatched. The CDR3 spans 14 residues. Here the CDR3 DNA reads TGTGCCAGCAGCCCTAGCGGGCAATCCTACGAGCAGTACTTC. It codes for CASSPSGQSYEQYF.

V gene TRBV7-2 combines with J gene TRBJ2-5, with TRBD2 as a possible D gene (6 bases). In germline, CDR1 is SGHTA, CDR2 FQGNSA. The CDR3 spans 15 residues. V was trimmed by 3 bases and J by 5 bases, leaving 16 bases between them. For the CDR3, the DNA is TGTGCCAGCAGCTTTAACGGGATTCGGGGGGAGACCCAGTACTTC. This sequence encodes CASSFNGIRGETQYF.

The rearrangement joins TRBV2 to TRBJ1-1, with 10 bases aligning to TRBD1. Germline CDR1 reads SNHLY; CDR2 reads FYNNEI. V lost 9 bases and J lost 1; bases outside the gene matches: 11. The CDR3 runs to 16 residues. The CDR3 coding sequence is TGTGCCAGTTATCCGGGGACAGGGGCGGGGAACACTGAAGCTTTCTTT. This gives the protein CASYPGTGAGNTEAFF.

This chain links TRBV2 with TRBJ1-2, with 7 bases aligning to TRBD1. Germline V gene data show CDR1 as SNHLY and CDR2 as FYNNEI. CDR3 length: 13 amino acids. V was clipped by 4 bases and J by 4 bases; unmatched bases: 3. The CDR3 DNA is TGTGCCAGCAGTGTCTGGGACAGCTATGGCTACACCTTC. The encoded protein is CASSVWDSYGYTF.

This clone was observed a few times. The J gene is TRBJ1-3, the V gene TRBV21-1. TRBV21-1 is a listed pseudogene. This CDR3 is built from 15 residues. In nucleotides, the CDR3 is TGTGCCAGCAGCATCGGGGGGCTAACTGGAAACACCATATATTTT. Amino acids: CASSIGGLTGNTIYF.

CDR3 nucleotide sequence: TGTGCCAGCAGCCAAGACCGGACTAGCGGGGGATACAATGAGCAGTTCTTC. Translation gives CASSQDRTSGGYNEQFF. The gene calls are TRBV4-2 and TRBJ2-1, with TRBD2 matching over 13 bases. The V segment lost 0 bases and the J segment 4 bases; nucleotides outside the gene matches: 3. This CDR3 has 17 residues. Looked up from germline, CDR1 is LGHNA and CDR2 is YNFKEQ.

V gene TRBV7-9 combines with J gene TRBJ2-1; TRBD1 agrees at 9 bases. V shed 5 bases, J shed 3 bases, and the junction held 11 bases outside the gene matches. The CDR3 is 17 residues long. Germline V CDR1 and CDR2: SEHNR, FQNEAQ (reference sequence). CDR3 residues: CASSRNVGTGIYNEQFF. DNA for the CDR3: TGTGCCAGCAGCCGGAATGTTGGGACAGGGATCTACAATGAGCAGTTCTTC.

The V and J genes are TRBV4-3 and TRBJ2-1; no clear D. With 0 bases removed from V and 0 bases from J, the gap between germline ends came to 9 bases. The CDR3 length is 16 residues. In germline, CDR1 is LGHNA, CDR2 YSLEER. CDR3 loop: CASSQDLPSSYNEQFF. The CDR3 DNA reads as TGCGCCAGCAGCCAAGATCTTCCTAGCTCCTACAATGAGCAGTTCTTC.

The V gene is TRBV6-6, the J gene TRBJ2-1; D remains unclear. Germline lookup yields CDR1 MNHNY and CDR2 SVGAGI (reference sequence). The V end was cut by 7 bases, the J end by 3 bases, with 13 bases between. The CDR3 covers 14 residues. In nucleotides, the CDR3 is TGTGCCAGCACTGGCTCTTCGTTCTACAATGAGCAGTTCTTC. Its translation is CASTGSSFYNEQFF.

The CDR3 protein is CASSQEDRGISTDTQYF. In nucleotides, the CDR3 is TGTGCCAGCAGCCAAGAAGATAGGGGGATAAGTACAGATACGCAGTATTTT. The rearrangement links TRBV4-2 to TRBJ2-3, with D perhaps matching TRBD1 (6 bases). Germline assignment: CDR1 LGHNA and CDR2 YNFKEQ. The CDR3 length is 17 residues. V lost 0 bases to trimming and J lost 3 bases, with 16 bases between them.

This clone was picked up a small number of times. This rearrangement joins TRBV4-1 to TRBJ2-3, with TRBD2 identical over 12 bases. Germline values: CDR1 MGHRA, CDR2 YSYEKL. This CDR3 is built from 18 residues. Losses at the gene ends were 2 bases for V and 9 bases for J; bases not matched to a gene: 15. CDR3 DNA sequence: TGCGCCAGCAGCCAACTACCTCTCCGACTAGCGGGGGCCGGGACGCAGTATTTT. Its translation: CASSQLPLRLAGAGTQYF.

The chain recombines TRBV6-6 with TRBJ1-1, with TRBD1 matching over 7 bases. With V trimmed by 5 bases and J by 0 bases, 0 bases remained unmatched. The CDR3 runs 13 residues. Per the germline V gene, CDR1 is MNHNY and CDR2 is SVGAGI (reference sequence). In DNA, the CDR3 is TGTGCCAGCAGTCAGGGGGTGAACACTGAAGCTTTCTTT. Translated, it gives CASSQGVNTEAFF.

This chain connects TRBV19 to TRBJ2-3, with TRBD1 matching over 7 bases. This CDR3 is built from 15 residues. Trimming removed 5 bases from V and 2 bases from J; junction bases left unmatched: 7. Germline V gives CDR1 LNHDA, CDR2 SQIVND (reference sequence). CDR3 nucleotide sequence: TGTGCCAGTAGTCCCGGACAGGCGATCACAGATACGCAGTATTTT. Protein product: CASSPGQAITDTQYF.